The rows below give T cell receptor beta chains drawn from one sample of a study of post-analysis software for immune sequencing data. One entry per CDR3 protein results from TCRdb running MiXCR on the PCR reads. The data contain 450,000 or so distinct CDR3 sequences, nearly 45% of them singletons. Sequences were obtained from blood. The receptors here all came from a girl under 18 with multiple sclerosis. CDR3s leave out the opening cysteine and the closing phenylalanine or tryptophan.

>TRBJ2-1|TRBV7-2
ASTRARGYNEQF
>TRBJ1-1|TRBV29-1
SVDSGNTEAF
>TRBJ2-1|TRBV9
ASSVATGARGNEQF
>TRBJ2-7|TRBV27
ASTPDSSYEQY
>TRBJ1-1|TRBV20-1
SAPRGRTTEAF
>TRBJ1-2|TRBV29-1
SVAPTGGTNNYGYT
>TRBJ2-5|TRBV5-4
ASSWGLQETQY
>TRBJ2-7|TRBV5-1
ATSVDPTSNEQY
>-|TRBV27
ASRATGGHEQY
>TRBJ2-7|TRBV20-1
SARSGGGGLYEQY
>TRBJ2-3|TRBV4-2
AGSQEVLAGSISTDTQY
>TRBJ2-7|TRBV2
ASSESGLSYYEQY
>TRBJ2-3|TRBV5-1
ASNSRGGVGDTQY
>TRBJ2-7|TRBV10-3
AISESSDRVSLGEQY
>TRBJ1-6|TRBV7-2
VSSSDSYNSPLH
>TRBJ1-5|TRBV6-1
ASSDPDRFQPQH
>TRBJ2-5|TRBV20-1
SAATGWGPTLQETQY
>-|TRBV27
ASSSSTESYEQY
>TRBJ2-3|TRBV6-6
ASSSGETTDTQY
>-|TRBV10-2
ASSTVLYEQY
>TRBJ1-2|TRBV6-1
ASSGTGHGYT
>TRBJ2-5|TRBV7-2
ASSSSGEKETQY
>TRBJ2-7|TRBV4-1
ASSQDRAEQY